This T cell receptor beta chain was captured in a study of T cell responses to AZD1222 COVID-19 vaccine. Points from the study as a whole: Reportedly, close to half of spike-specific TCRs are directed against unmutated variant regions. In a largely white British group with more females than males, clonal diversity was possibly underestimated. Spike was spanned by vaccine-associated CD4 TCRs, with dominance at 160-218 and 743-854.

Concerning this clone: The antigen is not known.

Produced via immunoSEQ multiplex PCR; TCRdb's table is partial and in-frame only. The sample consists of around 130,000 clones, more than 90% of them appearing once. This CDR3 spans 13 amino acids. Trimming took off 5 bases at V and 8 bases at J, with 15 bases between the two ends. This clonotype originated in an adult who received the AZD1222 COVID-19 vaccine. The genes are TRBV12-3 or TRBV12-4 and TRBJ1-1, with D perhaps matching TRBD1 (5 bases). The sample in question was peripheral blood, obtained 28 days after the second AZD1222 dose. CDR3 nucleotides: TGTGCCAGCAGTCCCCCTGGGACTTCCGAAGCTTTCTTT. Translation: CASSPPGTSEAFF.